The T cell receptor (beta chain) under discussion was sequenced for a study of cytomegalovirus exposure and HLA in healthy donors (TCRdb year 2017). In terms of the full investigation: In an earlier analysis of around 540 of the donors, less than 350 Gb of sequence data and 90 million to 120 million unique TCR beta sequences from about 179 million T cells were reported. Across about 380 genotyped donors of the cohort, an average of about 240,000 unique TCR beta nucleotide sequences per donor were sequenced, and approximately 19% of those sequences were non-productive. A few DR-DQ haplotypes were treated as single units for association and clustering because of strong linkage in the cohort. In an earlier analysis of roughly 580 of the donors, high-throughput TCR beta sequencing was used to judge whether each TCR beta V gene segment behaved as functional or pseudogenic. The number of donors typed differed by locus, with 629-630 for A, B, C, DRB1 and DQB1, roughly 520 for DQA1, over 600 for DPA1, and 450 to 480 for DPB1. The study aimed to test whether cataloging public T cell receptors could reveal signatures of past pathogen exposure. To predict cytomegalovirus infection status, the study combined high-throughput TCR immunosequencing, statistical association of individual TCRs with disease status, and machine learning. In a later analysis, previously published TCR beta repertoires from 550 to 700 donors were re-analyzed and high-resolution HLA genotyping was added so that TCR occurrence patterns could be studied. A separate validation cohort of more than 100 different subjects was used in addition to the roughly 670-subject first cohort. The study profiled the T cell repertoires of 666 subjects by immunosequencing and related them to cytomegalovirus serostatus. The genetic ancestry cluster associated with self-reported Caucasian donors included roughly four fifths of the approximately 400 genotyped donors. Rather than using new phenotypic data, the later analysis identified candidate immune exposures from TCR beta sequences and from how often those sequences occurred across donors. All discovery cohort repertoires had been generated on a single sequencing platform. Donor age, sex, ethnicity and CMV serostatus were compiled alongside the repertoire data. A later genetic analysis used genome-wide SNP genotypes for 398 of the 666 donors, treating that subset as a discovery cohort. HLA typing covered class I and class II loci at four-digit resolution. An early release that covered about 600 HLA-typed donors contained approximately 320 gigabases of sequencing data and 80 million or so unique TCR sequences. Study-wide conclusions, independent of this receptor: In both the original and validation cohorts, the classifier was reported to diagnose cytomegalovirus status with high specificity and sensitivity. In this cohort, only TCR beta chains were sequenced, and detectable features were limited by the absence of alpha or paired-chain data. A few of the identified cytomegalovirus-associated TCR beta chains were confirmed in vitro to be specific for cytomegalovirus antigens. In an earlier analysis of more than 500 of the donors, most TCR beta V segments appeared in productive rearrangements about 87% or about 30% of the time, broadly matching IMGT annotations. The only immune exposure information available for the cohort was CMV serostatus. In the study, 164 TCR beta chains were listed as associated with cytomegalovirus. The 87-base-pair reads could not distinguish some IMGT-functional V segments, including TRBV6-2 and TRBV6-3, so those segments were excluded. A group of highly shared sequence variants was considered likely to be a technical artifact of the sequencing pipeline. Linkage disequilibrium might explain the correlated functional status among segregating V segments, but an unknown experimental factor could not be ruled out. A further reported finding was that TCR beta sequences accurately predicted the HLA-A and HLA-B alleles for most subjects in the first cohort. The presence/absence analyses assumed that sequencing depth was roughly uniform across donors, and that assumption may not be true. Because counts were too low, seventeen rarely observed V segments, including chromosome 9 orphons, were excluded from the earlier analysis of a few hundred of the donors. According to a later analysis, most CMV-associated TCR beta chains appeared to be HLA-restricted, and the HLA associations seemed to be driven largely by CMV exposure. A later analysis reported that several top co-occurrence clusters appeared linked to parvovirus B19, influenza, CMV and Epstein-Barr virus. A later analysis associated about 18,000 TCR beta sequences with specific HLA alleles at a false discovery rate of 0.05. Across donors, most TCR sequences were observed very rarely, whereas some public TCRs were present in many individuals. Strong co-occurrence of HLA alleles, especially DR and DQ, made assigning TCR associations to individual alleles difficult. A later genetic analysis associated a missense DCLRE1C variant with V-gene and J-gene trimming of TCR beta chains, and an independent cohort replicated the association. A later analysis found that HLA-associated TCR beta chains were more clonally expanded and had lower generation probabilities than equally common non-associated chains. According to the authors, the approach could potentially be generalized to other disease states and immunological phenotypes. According to a later genetic analysis, donors in an Asian-associated ancestry cluster had fewer N-insertions in productive TCRs than the roughly 700-donor mean. In a later analysis, the rate of TCR association differed among HLA loci, with DRB1 alleles having the most associated TCRs and HLA-C alleles having the fewest. Because HLA typing was unavailable for some donors at each locus, only the typed subset was used in association tests.

Sequences MDHEN (CDR1) and SYDVKM (CDR2) are obtained from the germline V gene. Trimming at the junction amounts to 6 bases on V and 2 bases on J, and the germline ends lie 8 bases apart. From the cysteine up to the phenylalanine, the CDR3 has a length of 13 residues. CDR3 DNA only is kept here, 39 bases in frame from base 1. With regard to this clone: The antigen this receptor binds is unknown. No much larger clonotype is one base removed from it; base qualities were not supplied.

The library was generated by the immunoSEQ multiplex PCR assay. For the multiplex PCR, a mixture combining 60 forward primers for TCR Vbeta segments and 13 reverse primers for TCR Jbeta segments was used. The CDR3 region of rearranged TCR beta genes was amplified from genomic DNA with a multiplex PCR assay. The amplified TCR beta libraries were sequenced on the Illumina HiSeq System as 87-base-pair reads. As for how the authors treated the data: In a later analysis, some 80 million unique TCR beta chains were counted across the 500 to 850 repertoires, and roughly 11 million of these chains were shared by at least two donors. Raw reads were error-corrected and collapsed into unique sequences with a nearest-neighbor algorithm that merged closely related sequences to remove PCR and sequencing errors. CDR3 sequences were aligned to IMGT reference sequences to assign V, D and J gene segments. Each retained sequence needed at least a six-nucleotide match to both a V gene segment and a J gene segment. A rearrangement counted as productive if the CDR3 had no stop codons and remained in frame with V and J, and every other rearrangement counted as non-productive. Following IMGT convention, CDR3 was defined as the stretch from the second conserved V-encoded cysteine up to the conserved J-encoded phenylalanine. The earlier analysis of a few hundred of the donors excluded sequences that lacked an unambiguous match to a single V gene segment. An earlier analysis of approximately 590 of the donors called V segments functional above 56.7% productive rearrangements and segregating when the between-donor standard deviation exceeded 5%. A statistical classification framework was developed to diagnose cytomegalovirus status using the catalog of TCR beta chain sequences. In a later analysis, TCR nucleotide sequences were compared against IMGT/GENE-DB human TR gene sequences so that V and J genes could be assigned. In a later analysis, CDR3 sequences and most-parsimonious VDJ recombination scenarios were assigned using the TCRdist pipeline. A later analysis defined each TCR beta chain by its CDR3 amino acid sequence plus V-gene family, and excluded reads lacking a unique V-gene family. A later analysis removed 592 highly shared, low-generation-probability nucleotide sequences to deal with suspected cross-contamination and a sequencing artifact. In a later analysis, a clonal expansion index for each public chain was calculated from normalized within-repertoire ranks of inferred template counts. In a later analysis, generation probabilities were computed using a VDJ recombination model fitted to out-of-frame rearrangements, and the results were checked against IGoR. Hypergeometric tests were used in a later analysis to score TCR-TCR, TCR-HLA and TCR-CMV co-occurrence, with a repertoire-size bias correction applied to the TCR pairs. In a later analysis, false discovery rates were estimated by permuting HLA or CMV assignments 20 times. In a later analysis, co-occurring TCRs were grouped using DBSCAN, with TCRdist sequence similarity added in when clustering inside HLA-allele-positive subsets. Co-occurrence clustering excluded repertoires with fewer than 30,000 or more than 120,000 public chains, plus five with anomalous nucleotide sharing. TCRdb limited this immuneACCESS table to in-frame rearrangements with V and J called. A share of clones is missing; checked studies link under half to unresolved V genes, and the rest is unexplained. V, J and clone size are taken as reported in that table, and D and trimming were inferred from the DNA itself. In this sample the table shows 70,000 to 95,000 clones, around 81% of which occur a single time. The ten largest make up over 1.5% of the sample.

In total, 500 to 700 healthy bone marrow donors made up the cohort. At the time of sampling, every cohort member was nominally healthy, though immune exposures that went unrecorded were likely present. The donor was CMV seronegative and belonged to the group of around 350 seronegative cohort members. Each donor provided a peripheral blood sample, and peripheral blood mononuclear cells were used for TCR beta sequencing. The Qiagen DNeasy Blood Extraction Kit was used to extract genomic DNA from the blood cell samples. This clonotype was obtained from a young woman in good health and CMV-seronegative. The rearrangement combines TRBV28 with TRBJ1-3; the D gene remains uncertain. The sequencing input was PBMCs. CDR3 protein: CASRAVPGNTIYF. In nucleotides, the sequence is TGTGCCAGCAGGGCGGTCCCTGGAAACACCATATATTTT. Extended through the reference TRBV28 and TRBJ1-3 proteins, this CDR3 yields the full variable domain: DVKVTQSSRYLVKRTGEKVFLECVQDMDHENMFWYRQDPGLGLRLIYFSYDVKMKEKGDIPEGYSVSREKKERFSLILESASTNQTSMYLCASRAVPGNTIYFGEGSWLTVV.